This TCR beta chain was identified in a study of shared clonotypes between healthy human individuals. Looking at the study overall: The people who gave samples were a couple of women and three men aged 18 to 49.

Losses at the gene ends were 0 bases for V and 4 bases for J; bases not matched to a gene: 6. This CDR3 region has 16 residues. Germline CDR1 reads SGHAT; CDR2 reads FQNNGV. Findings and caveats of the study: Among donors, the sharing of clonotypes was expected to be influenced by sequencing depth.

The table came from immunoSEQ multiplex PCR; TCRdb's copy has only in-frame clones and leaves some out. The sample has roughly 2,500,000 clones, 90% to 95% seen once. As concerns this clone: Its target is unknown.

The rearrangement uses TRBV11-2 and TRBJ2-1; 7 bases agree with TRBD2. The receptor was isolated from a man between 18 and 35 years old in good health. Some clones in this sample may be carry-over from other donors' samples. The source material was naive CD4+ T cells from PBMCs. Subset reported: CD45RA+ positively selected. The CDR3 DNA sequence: TGTGCCAGCAGCTTAGAAAGAGCGGGGCTTTACAATGAGCAGTTCTTC. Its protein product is CASSLERAGLYNEQFF.